The 29 T cell receptor beta chains in this list originate from one sample, sequenced in a study of blood T cell repertoires in COVID-19. Assay: immunoSEQ multiplex PCR; the TCRdb copy retains only in-frame clones and omits some. This sample has 300,000 to 450,000 clones; about 90% occur once, and the top ten carry about 2.1%. Sequenced material: peripheral blood. Receptors originate from a woman between 55 and 75 years old with COVID-19, enrolled during active disease.

On this clone: One junction end does not reproduce the germline sequence, and a read error may be involved. The rearrangement uses TRBV7-3 and TRBJ1-2; 8 nucleotides align to TRBD1. The CDR3 is 13 residues long. CDR1 and CDR2 (germline): SGHTA, FQGTGA. The CDR3 nucleotides are TGTGCCAGCAGCTCCTCCCCCCAGGGGGCGGTATCCTTC. Translation: CASSSSPQGAVSF.

This clone was seen just once. CDR3 sequence (DNA): TGTGCCAGCAGCCAGGACGACCCTAGCGGGGATGAGGATGAGCAGTTCTTC. This sequence encodes CASSQDDPSGDEDEQFF. V usage is TRBV3-1 (or the pseudogene TRBV3-2) and J usage is TRBJ2-1; 9 positions match TRBD2. The germline gives CDR1 LGHDT, CDR2 YNNKEL (reference sequence). The J segment lost 8 bases and the V segment lost 3 bases, leaving 14 bases of the junction unmatched. This CDR3 spans 17 amino acids.

The V call is TRBV2, the J call TRBJ2-6, with D possibly being TRBD2 (5 bases). Trimming took off 6 bases at V and 0 bases at J, with 12 bases between the two ends. Germline V CDR1 and CDR2: SNHLY, FYNNEI. The CDR3 spans 16 residues. The CDR3 region has the DNA TGTGCCAGCAGGCCCGGACTGACCTCTGGGGCCAACGTCCTGACTTTC. It translates to CASRPGLTSGANVLTF.

The chain employs TRBV29-1 and TRBJ2-1; a weak D match, TRBD1 (5 bases). Trimming left V 5 bases short and J 8 bases short, with 19 bases between. The CDR3 has 14 amino acids. Germline values: CDR1 SQVTM, CDR2 ANQGSEA. CDR3 region: CSVKGRVIIDEQFF. CDR3 DNA sequence: TGCAGCGTTAAGGGCAGGGTAATTATTGATGAGCAGTTCTTC.

This chain links TRBV5-1 with TRBJ1-6; 9 bases map to TRBD1. Looked up from germline, CDR1 is SGHRS and CDR2 is YFSETQ. J lost 9 bases, V lost 8 bases, and 15 bases had no gene match. This CDR3 comprises 16 residues. The CDR3 region has the DNA TGCGCCAGTAACGACAGGGGGGGGCGCCTAGGTTCACCCCTCCACTTT. The encoded protein is CASNDRGGRLGSPLHF.

The V call is TRBV2, the J call TRBJ2-5, with D possibly being TRBD1 (8 bases). Germline values: CDR1 SNHLY, CDR2 FYNNEI. This CDR3 has 14 residues. V lost 6 bases and J 4 bases, leaving 15 bases between the germline ends. CDR3 protein: CASRTNRGGETQYF. CDR3 sequence (DNA): TGTGCCAGCAGGACGAACAGGGGGGGAGAGACCCAGTACTTC.

The rearrangement links TRBV30 to TRBJ1-1, with D perhaps TRBD1 (5 bases). The CDR3 sequence is 16 residues long. CDR1 is GTSNPN, CDR2 SVGIG, per germline (reference sequence). Between the trimmed V and J ends, which lost 8 bases and 4 bases, there was a span of 26 bases. CDR3 loop: CARTAGRTDLITEAFF. CDR3 coding DNA: TGTGCCCGGACTGCGGGGCGGACGGACCTAATCACTGAAGCTTTCTTT.

This clone was detected once. The rearrangement joins TRBV7-9 to TRBJ2-5; perhaps TRBD2 as D (5 bases). Germline CDR1 reads SEHNR; CDR2 reads FQNEAQ (reference sequence). Trimming stripped 5 bases from V and 5 bases from J, with 9 bases between. The CDR3 sequence is 12 residues long. The CDR3 sequence is CASSRGVETQYF. DNA for the CDR3: TGTGCCAGCAGCCGGGGTGTGGAGACCCAGTACTTC. Full variable domain (outside the CDR3, taken from reference TRBV7-9 and TRBJ2-5): DTGVSQNPRHKITKRGQNVTFRCDPISEHNRLYWYRQTLGQGPEFLTYFQNEAQLEKSRLLSDRFSAERPKGSFSTLEIQRTEQGDSAMYLCASSRGVETQYFGPGTRLLVL.

The V gene is TRBV19, the J gene TRBJ2-6, with a weak D call TRBD1 (6 bases). V gave up 6 bases and J gave up 0 bases, with 15 bases separating them. Per germline, CDR1 LNHDA and CDR2 SQIVND (reference sequence). The CDR3 runs 17 residues. The CDR3 nucleotides are TGTGCCAGTAGGCTACAGGGAGCCCCCTCTGGGGCCAACGTCCTGACTTTC. Translated, it gives CASRLQGAPSGANVLTF.

The rearrangement links TRBV19 to TRBJ1-2; 9 bases map to TRBD1. This CDR3 is 15 amino acids long. Germline loops: CDR1 LNHDA, CDR2 SQIVND (reference sequence). Trimming cost V 4 bases and J 2 bases; bases outside gene matches: 5. The DNA for the CDR3 is TGTGCCAGTAGTACCACCGGACAGGGGAACTATGGCTACACCTTC. It is translated as CASSTTGQGNYGYTF.

The chain links TRBV6-5 to TRBJ2-2, with a possible D match to TRBD1 (5 bases). The CDR3 consists of 14 residues. Trimming pared 6 bases from V and 0 bases from J, leaving 8 bases between. Per germline, CDR1 MNHEY and CDR2 SVGAGI. CDR3: CASRKTANTGELFF. For the CDR3, the DNA is TGTGCCAGCAGGAAGACAGCGAACACCGGGGAGCTGTTTTTT.

J is TRBJ1-1 and V is TRBV15; no clear D gene. Germline CDR1 is LNHNV and CDR2 is YYDKDF (reference sequence). The CDR3 consists of 13 residues. V was pared by 0 bases and J by 8 bases, with 10 bases between. For the CDR3, the DNA is TGTGCCACCAGCAGAGATGGAGGGTTCGAAGCTTTCTTT. Translating gives CATSRDGGFEAFF.

The chain couples TRBV10-3 to TRBJ1-1; 9 bases align to TRBD1. With 10 bases clipped from V and 4 bases from J, the junction kept 13 bases outside the gene matches. Germline V gene sequence: CDR1 ENHRY, CDR2 SYGVKD. CDR3 length: 15 amino acids. The CDR3 DNA is TGTGCCACGGGTGAAAAACAGGGGGCGGTCACTGAAGCTTTCTTT. The encoded protein is CATGEKQGAVTEAFF.

V is TRBV7-9 and J is TRBJ2-3; 10 nucleotides align to TRBD2. J lost 3 bases, V lost 1 base, and 7 bases had no gene match. Germline V gene sequence: CDR1 SEHNR, CDR2 FQNEAQ (reference sequence). The CDR3 totals 17 residues. DNA of the CDR3: TGTGCCAGCAGCTTAGGGGAGGATAGCGGGGGGACAGATACGCAGTATTTT. This codes for CASSLGEDSGGTDTQYF.

The chain couples TRBV4-1 to TRBJ2-3; TRBD2 matches at 9 bases. V was pared by 0 bases and J by 6 bases, with 10 bases of the junction left unmatched. This CDR3 region has 17 residues. Germline V gene sequence: CDR1 MGHRA, CDR2 YSYEKL. This chain's CDR3 is CASSQDGGGGPGDTQYF. The CDR3 bases are TGCGCCAGCAGCCAAGATGGCGGGGGGGGCCCCGGGGATACGCAGTATTTT.

The chain recombines TRBV7-2 with TRBJ2-3; D is uncertain. V lost 1 base and J 5 bases, leaving 7 bases between the germline ends. CDR3 length: 13 residues. CDR1 SGHTA and CDR2 FQGNSA come from the germline V gene. The CDR3: CASSLDSGDTQYF. The CDR3, as DNA: TGTGCCAGCAGCTTAGACTCTGGAGATACGCAGTATTTT.

This chain connects TRBV5-4 to TRBJ2-1; 8 bases fit TRBD1. V lost 7 bases to trimming and J lost 7 bases; unmatched junction nucleotides: 10. The CDR3 totals 14 residues. Germline CDR1 reads SGHNT; CDR2 reads YYREEE (reference sequence). CDR3 protein: CASRRDRSGNEQFF. In DNA form, the CDR3 reads TGTGCCAGCCGCCGGGACAGGAGTGGGAATGAGCAGTTCTTC.

This rearrangement joins TRBV15 to TRBJ1-1; D is uncertain. Trimming removed 0 bases at V and 0 bases at J, with 8 bases between. From germline, CDR1 is LNHNV and CDR2 YYDKDF (reference sequence). The CDR3 has 15 residues. CDR3 bases: TGTGCCACCAGCAGAGATCGGAGGGTGAACACTGAAGCTTTCTTT. Translation gives CATSRDRRVNTEAFF.

The chain employs TRBV28 and TRBJ2-7, with TRBD1 as a possible D gene (6 bases). The germline V gene encodes CDR1 MDHEN and CDR2 SYDVKM. There are 13 residues in the CDR3. V was cut by 8 bases and J by 3 bases, with 14 bases left in between. The CDR3 protein is CASGWGRGYEQYF. The DNA of the CDR3 is TGTGCCAGCGGGTGGGGCAGGGGCTACGAGCAGTACTTC.

V is TRBV3-1 (or the pseudogene TRBV3-2) and J is TRBJ2-7; 8 positions match TRBD1. Looked up from germline, CDR1 is LGHDT and CDR2 is YNNKEL (reference sequence). There are 18 residues in the CDR3. Trimming removed 1 base from V and 1 base from J; junction bases left unmatched: 12. Here the CDR3 DNA reads TGTGCCAGCAGCCAAGGGGGCTTCCGGGACAGGCGGTCCTACGAGCAGTACTTC. Translating gives CASSQGGFRDRRSYEQYF.

This clone came up once. The CDR3 nucleotides read TGTGCCAGCAGTTTGATGGGGGCCGTCCTGTTTTTT. Amino acid sequence: CASSLMGAVLFF. J is TRBJ1-4 and V is TRBV12-3 or TRBV12-4, with a possible D match to TRBD1 (6 bases). The V and J ends lost 3 bases and 14 bases respectively, with 13 bases between them. The CDR3 length is 12 residues.

The rearrangement joins TRBV30 to TRBJ1-2; D perhaps matches TRBD1 (6 bases). This CDR3 has 14 amino acids. CDR1 and CDR2 (germline): GTSNPN, SVGIG (reference sequence). Trimming left V 1 base short and J 5 bases short, with 14 bases between. The CDR3 region has the DNA TGTGCCTGGAGTGGGGAAAACAGGGAGTATGGCTACACCTTC. Translated, it gives CAWSGENREYGYTF.

This chain joins TRBV4-1 and TRBJ1-6, with 10 bases that match TRBD1. The CDR3 is made up of 15 amino acids. Germline V gene data show CDR1 as MGHRA and CDR2 as YSYEKL. J was trimmed by 7 bases and V by 4 bases; bases with no gene match: 4. The DNA of the CDR3 is TGCGCCAGCAGCCCAGGGACAGGGGAAAATTCACCCCTCCACTTT. Residues: CASSPGTGENSPLHF.

V and J are TRBV6-1 and TRBJ2-1; 8 bases are a match to TRBD2. Germline V gene lookup returns CDR1 MNHNS and CDR2 SASEGT. V shed 0 bases and J 8 bases; nucleotides not matched to a gene: 15. The CDR3 runs to 18 residues. CDR3 nucleotides: TGTGCCAGCAGTGAAGCTTGGGCTTACGGGGGGGCCCCTGATGAGCAGTTCTTC. Translation gives CASSEAWAYGGAPDEQFF.

The chain combines TRBV9 with TRBJ1-2, with TRBD1 matching 10 bases. With 8 bases clipped from V and 2 bases from J, the junction kept 12 bases outside the gene matches. The length of the CDR3 is 16 residues. Germline values: CDR1 SGDLS, CDR2 YYNGEE. CDR3 residues: CARDLREGQGNYGYTF. DNA of the CDR3: TGTGCCAGGGACCTCCGGGAGGGACAGGGGAACTATGGCTACACCTTC.

The CDR3 reads CASSFGYSLETQYF. The CDR3 bases are TGCGCCAGCAGCTTCGGGTACTCATTGGAGACCCAGTACTTC. This sequence joins TRBV5-1 and TRBJ2-5, with no clear D. Trimming removed 2 bases at V and 5 bases at J, with 13 bases between. Germline V gene sequence: CDR1 SGHRS, CDR2 YFSETQ. The CDR3 is 14 amino acids.

The chain employs TRBV19 and TRBJ1-5; D uncertain. V dropped 8 bases and J dropped 2 bases, with 25 bases sitting between them. Per the germline V gene, CDR1 is LNHDA and CDR2 is SQIVND (reference sequence). The CDR3 is 18 amino acids. This CDR3 is CASLPRAPVLLGNQPQHF. The CDR3 DNA sequence: TGTGCCAGTCTGCCGAGGGCCCCTGTCTTATTGGGCAATCAGCCCCAGCATTTT.

The chain links TRBV18 to TRBJ1-2, with a weak D call TRBD1 (6 bases). Trimming left V 6 bases short and J 7 bases short, with 15 bases between. From germline, CDR1 is KGHSH and CDR2 LQKENI. The CDR3 length is 13 residues. The CDR3: CASSGTFTSGYTF. CDR3 in DNA: TGTGCCAGCTCGGGGACATTCACCTCTGGCTACACCTTC.

The chain combines TRBV18 with TRBJ1-1; D is perhaps TRBD1 (6 bases). There are 13 residues in the CDR3. V was cut by 2 bases and J by 5 bases, with 9 bases left in between. Germline V gives CDR1 KGHSH, CDR2 LQKENI. CDR3 sequence reads: CASSPTGQTEAFF. CDR3 nucleotides: TGTGCCAGCTCACCAACAGGGCAAACTGAAGCTTTCTTT.